This TCR beta chain was documented in a study of cytomegalovirus exposure and HLA in healthy donors. This CDR3 contains 15 residues. Germline V gene sequence: CDR1 MNHEY, CDR2 SVGAGI. V gave up 7 bases and J gave up 4 bases; unmatched junction bases: 8. This PCR relied on a set of 60 Vbeta primers and 13 Jbeta primers. Data came from immunoSEQ multiplex PCR; TCRdb stores just in-frame clones and leaves some out. The table shows about 93,000 clones, with 78% occurring only once. What was sequenced was PBMCs. This chain joins TRBV6-5 and TRBJ2-3; TRBD1 matches at 10 bases. The TCR comes from a woman between 40 and 50 years old in good health and CMV-seronegative. CDR3 coding DNA: TGTGCCAGCAAAACCTGGACAGGGGGGGCAGATACGCAGTATTTT. It translates to CASKTWTGGADTQYF.